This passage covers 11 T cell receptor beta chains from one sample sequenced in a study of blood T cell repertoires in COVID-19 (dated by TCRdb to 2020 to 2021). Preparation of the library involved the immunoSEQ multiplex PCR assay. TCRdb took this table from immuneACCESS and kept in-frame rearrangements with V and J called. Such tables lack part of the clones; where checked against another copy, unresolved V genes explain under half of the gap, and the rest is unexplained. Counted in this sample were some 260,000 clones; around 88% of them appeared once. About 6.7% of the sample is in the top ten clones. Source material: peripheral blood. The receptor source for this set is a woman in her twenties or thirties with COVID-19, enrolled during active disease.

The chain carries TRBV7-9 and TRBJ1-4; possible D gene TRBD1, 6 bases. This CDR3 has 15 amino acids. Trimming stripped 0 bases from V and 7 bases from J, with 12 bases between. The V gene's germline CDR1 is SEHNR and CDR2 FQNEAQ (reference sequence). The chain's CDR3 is CASSLALGASEKLFF. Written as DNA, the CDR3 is TGTGCCAGCAGCTTAGCGTTGGGGGCTAGTGAAAAACTGTTTTTT.

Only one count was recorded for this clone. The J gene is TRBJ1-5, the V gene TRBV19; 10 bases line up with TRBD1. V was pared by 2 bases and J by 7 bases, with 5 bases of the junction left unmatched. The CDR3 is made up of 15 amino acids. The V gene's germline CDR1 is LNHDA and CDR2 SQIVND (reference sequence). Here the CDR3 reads CASSISGQGLQPQHF. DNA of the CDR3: TGTGCCAGTAGTATATCGGGACAGGGGTTACAGCCCCAGCATTTT.

This CDR3 reads CASSLGRGPADTQYF. CDR3 nucleotides: TGTGCCAGCAGCTTAGGGCGGGGGCCCGCAGATACGCAGTATTTT. V gene TRBV7-9 combines with J gene TRBJ2-3, with D possibly matching TRBD2 (7 bases). V lost 1 base to trimming and J lost 4 bases, with 12 bases between them. CDR1 and CDR2 from the germline V gene are SEHNR and FQNEAQ (reference sequence). The length of the CDR3 is 15 residues.

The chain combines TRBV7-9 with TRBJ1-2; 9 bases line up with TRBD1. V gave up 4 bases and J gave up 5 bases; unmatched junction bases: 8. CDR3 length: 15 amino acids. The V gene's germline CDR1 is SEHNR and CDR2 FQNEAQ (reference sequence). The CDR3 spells CASSWTGDLSYGYTF. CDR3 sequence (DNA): TGTGCCAGCAGCTGGACAGGGGATCTTAGTTATGGCTACACCTTC.

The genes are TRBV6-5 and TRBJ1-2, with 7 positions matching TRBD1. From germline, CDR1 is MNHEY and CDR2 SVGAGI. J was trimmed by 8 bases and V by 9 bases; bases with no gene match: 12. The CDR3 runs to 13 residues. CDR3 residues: CASSFTGVEGYTF. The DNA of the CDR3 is TGTGCCAGTTCATTTACAGGGGTGGAAGGCTACACCTTC.

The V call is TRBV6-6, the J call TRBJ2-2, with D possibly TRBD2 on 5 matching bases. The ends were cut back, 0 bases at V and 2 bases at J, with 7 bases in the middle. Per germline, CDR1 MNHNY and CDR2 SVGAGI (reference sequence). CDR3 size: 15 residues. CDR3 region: CASSYSDFNTGELFF. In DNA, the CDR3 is TGTGCCAGCAGTTACTCGGACTTCAACACCGGGGAGCTGTTTTTT.

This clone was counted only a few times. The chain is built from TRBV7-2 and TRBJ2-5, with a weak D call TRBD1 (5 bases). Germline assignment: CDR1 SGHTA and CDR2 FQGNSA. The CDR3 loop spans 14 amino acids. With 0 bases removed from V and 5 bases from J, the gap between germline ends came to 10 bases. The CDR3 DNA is TGTGCCAGCAGCTTAGCGTTAGGGGTCGAGACCCAGTACTTC. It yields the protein CASSLALGVETQYF. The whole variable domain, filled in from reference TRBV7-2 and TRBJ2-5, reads GAGVSQSPSNKVTEKGKDVELRCDPISGHTALYWYRQSLGQGLEFLIYFQGNSAPDKSGLPSDRFSAERTGGSVSTLTIQRTQQEDSAVYLCASSLALGVETQYFGPGTRLLVL.

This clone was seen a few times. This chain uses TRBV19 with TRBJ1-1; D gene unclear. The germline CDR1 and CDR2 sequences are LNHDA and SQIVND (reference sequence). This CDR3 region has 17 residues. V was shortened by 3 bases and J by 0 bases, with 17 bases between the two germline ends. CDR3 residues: CASSIGREHLMNTEAFF. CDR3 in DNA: TGTGCCAGTAGTATCGGACGGGAACACTTGATGAACACTGAAGCTTTCTTT.

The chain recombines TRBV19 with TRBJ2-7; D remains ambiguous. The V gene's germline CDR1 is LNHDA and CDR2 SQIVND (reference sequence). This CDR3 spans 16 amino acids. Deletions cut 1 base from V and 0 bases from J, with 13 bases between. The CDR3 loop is CASSIARSHLSYEQYF. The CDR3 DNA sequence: TGTGCCAGTAGTATAGCCCGGAGCCATCTCTCCTACGAGCAGTACTTC.

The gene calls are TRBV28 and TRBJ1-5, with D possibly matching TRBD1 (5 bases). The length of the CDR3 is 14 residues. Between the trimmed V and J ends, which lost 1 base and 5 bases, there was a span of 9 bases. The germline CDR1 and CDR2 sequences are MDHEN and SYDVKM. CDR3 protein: CASSLSRVDQPQHF. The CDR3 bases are TGTGCCAGCAGTTTATCCAGGGTCGATCAGCCCCAGCATTTT. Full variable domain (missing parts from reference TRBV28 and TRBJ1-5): DVKVTQSSRYLVKRTGEKVFLECVQDMDHENMFWYRQDPGLGLRLIYFSYDVKMKEKGDIPEGYSVSREKKERFSLILESASTNQTSMYLCASSLSRVDQPQHFGDGTRLSIL.

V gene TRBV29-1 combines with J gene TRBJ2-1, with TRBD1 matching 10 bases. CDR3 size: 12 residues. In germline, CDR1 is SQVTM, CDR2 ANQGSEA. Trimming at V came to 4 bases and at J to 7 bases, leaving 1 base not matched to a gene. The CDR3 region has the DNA TGCAGCGTTGGGGGACAGGGGAATGAGCAGTTCTTC. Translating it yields CSVGGQGNEQFF.